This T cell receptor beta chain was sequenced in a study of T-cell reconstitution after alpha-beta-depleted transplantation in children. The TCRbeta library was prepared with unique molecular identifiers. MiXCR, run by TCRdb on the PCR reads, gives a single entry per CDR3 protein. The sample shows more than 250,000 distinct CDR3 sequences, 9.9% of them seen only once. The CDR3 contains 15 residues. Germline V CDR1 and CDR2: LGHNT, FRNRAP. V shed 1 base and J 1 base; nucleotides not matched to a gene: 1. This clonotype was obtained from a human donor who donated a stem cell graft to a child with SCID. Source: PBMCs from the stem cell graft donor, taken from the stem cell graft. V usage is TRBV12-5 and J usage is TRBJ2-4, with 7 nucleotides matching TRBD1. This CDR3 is CASGLETGAKNIQYF. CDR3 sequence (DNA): TGTGCTAGTGGTTTGGAGACAGGGGCCAAAAACATTCAGTACTTC.